The rows below give T cell receptor beta chains drawn from one sample of a study of blood T cell repertoires in COVID-19. The assay was immunoSEQ multiplex PCR, and TCRdb's table has in-frame clones only and misses some. The sample carries 250,000 to 350,000 clones, about nine tenths recorded once. The sample consisted of peripheral blood. These TCRs come from a woman aged 50 to 60 who had recovered from COVID-19. The CDR3 runs from the conserved cysteine through the conserved F or W. D genes are given only for firm matches. The listing skips clone size in some rows; elsewhere it reads once, few, many or a size class.

NA,NA,TRBV28,TRBJ1-1,TGTGCCAGCAGTCCCGAGGTCCCCCGGGCTTTCTTT,CASSPEVPRAFF
few,TRBD1,TRBV29-1,TRBJ2-1,TGCAGCGCGCCGGGACAGGGCATTGAGCAGTTCTTC,CSAPGQGIEQFF
NA,NA,TRBV12-3/TRBV12-4,TRBJ1-2,TGTGCCAGCAGTTTCGGCGGAGGCTATGGCTACACCTTC,CASSFGGGYGYTF
NA,TRBD2,TRBV27,TRBJ2-7,TGTGCCAGCAGTGCCGTAGCGGGAGGGCCGGGGGAGCAGTACTTC,CASSAVAGGPGEQYF
many,NA,TRBV6-2/TRBV6-3,TRBJ2-2,TGTGCCAGCAGTTACGGCGGCGGGACGAACACCGGGGAGCTGTTTTTT,CASSYGGGTNTGELFF
NA,NA,TRBV7-2,TRBJ2-1,TGTGCCAGCAGCTTAAGGGGGGGGCCGGGCTCCTACAATGAGCAGTTCTTC,CASSLRGGPGSYNEQFF
few,NA,TRBV11-2,TRBJ2-3,TGTGCCAGCAGCTCCGCGTTCAACACAGATACGCAGTATTTT,CASSSAFNTDTQYF
NA,NA,TRBV19,TRBJ2-3,TGTGCCAGTAGTATATCCGGGGTTGGCACAGATACGCAGTATTTT,CASSISGVGTDTQYF
few,TRBD1,TRBV2,TRBJ2-3,TGTGCCAGCAGGGACAGGGCAGATACGCAGTATTTT,CASRDRADTQYF
NA,TRBD2,TRBV6-5,TRBJ2-7,TGTGCCAGCAGCCGCGGACTGGCGGGAGCCGAGCAGTACTTC,CASSRGLAGAEQYF
NA,TRBD1,TRBV29-1,TRBJ1-2,TGCAGCGTCCGGACAGGGGGCGGCTATGGCTACACCTTC,CSVRTGGGYGYTF
NA,NA,TRBV7-3,TRBJ1-6,TGTGCCAGCAGTATTGACGGGAATTCACCCCTCCACTTT,CASSIDGNSPLHF
NA,NA,TRBV6-4,TRBJ2-7,TGTGCCAGCAGGCTGAACAGGGACACCTACGAGCAGTACTTC,CASRLNRDTYEQYF
NA,TRBD1,TRBV12-5,TRBJ2-2,TGTGCTAGTGGACCCGGACAGGGCTTTACTCCCGGGGAGCTGTTTTTT,CASGPGQGFTPGELFF
NA,NA,TRBV19,TRBJ1-4,TGTGCCAGTAGTAGTGACAGGGAAAAACTGTTTTTT,CASSSDREKLFF
NA,NA,TRBV7-9,TRBJ2-7,TGTGCCAGCAGCTTAAGTTCTATTTACGAGCAGTACTTC,CASSLSSIYEQYF
NA,TRBD1,TRBV5-1,TRBJ1-2,TGCGCCAGCAGCTATCCGGACAGGGGCTATGGCTACACCTTC,CASSYPDRGYGYTF
NA,TRBD1,TRBV6-5,TRBJ2-3,TGTGCCAGCAGTTTCGACAGGGGTCGGAACACAGATACGCAGTATTTT,CASSFDRGRNTDTQYF
NA,NA,TRBV6-2/TRBV6-3,TRBJ2-2,TGTGCCAGCAGTCTACTAGCCCTTGGGACCGGGGAGCTGTTTTTT,CASSLLALGTGELFF
NA,NA,TRBV15,TRBJ1-1,TGTGCCACCAGCAGAGATACGAGGGAACCATTAGCTTTCTTT,CATSRDTREPLAFF
NA,TRBD1,TRBV29-1,TRBJ2-7,TGCAGCGTTTTAGGGAATTTTGACAGGGGCTACGAGCAGTACTTC,CSVLGNFDRGYEQYF
NA,NA,TRBV10-2,TRBJ1-2,TGCGCCAGCACCTACCAGGGGACACTTTCTAACTATGGCTACACCTTC,CASTYQGTLSNYGYTF
NA,NA,TRBV19,TRBJ2-2,TGTGCCAGTAATCCCCGGGACAAGATCACCGGGGAGCTGTTTTTT,CASNPRDKITGELFF
NA,TRBD2,TRBV3-1/TRBV3-2,TRBJ2-7,TGTGCCAGCAGCCAGGGACTAGCGGGGGGGTTTTCTTCCTACGAGCAGTACTTC,CASSQGLAGGFSSYEQYF
NA,TRBD2,TRBV18,TRBJ2-3,TGTGCCAGCTCACCAGCTAGGACTAGCGGGCCAGATACGCAGTATTTT,CASSPARTSGPDTQYF
once,NA,TRBV30,TRBJ1-1,TGTGCCTGGAGTCGACTTCGGTTCCAGAACACTGAAGCTTTCTTT,CAWSRLRFQNTEAFF
NA,NA,TRBV11-2,TRBJ2-5,TGTGCCAGCAGCTTAATCCGGGGGCAAGAGACCCAGTACTTC,CASSLIRGQETQYF
once,TRBD1,TRBV10-3,TRBJ1-5,TGTGCCATCAGATCCGGGACAGGGGTGAATCAGCCCCAGCATTTT,CAIRSGTGVNQPQHF